This TCR beta chain was sequenced during a study of CD8 T cells in Susac syndrome. RNA in amounts of about 0.5 to 1 ug was reverse transcribed with random hexamers. TCRdb itself ran the immunoSEQ multiplex PCR reads through MiXCR, one entry per CDR3 protein. The sample consists of 95,000 to 150,000 distinct CDR3 sequences, around 94% of them appearing once. The table lists this clonotype with a count of one. Controls comprised healthy donors matched for age and sex. CD8+ and CD4+ T cells were negatively isolated; TEMRA cells were FACS-enriched. Germline values: CDR1 SEHNR, CDR2 FQNEAQ (reference sequence). The J segment lost 7 bases and the V segment lost 2 bases, leaving 5 bases of the junction unmatched. The CDR3 is 14 residues long.

This sequence joins TRBV7-9 and TRBJ1-1; TRBD1 matches 9 bases. The TCR was taken from a human donor in good health. The source material was CD4+ T cells from PBMCs. The CDR3 reads CASSLNRGQGEAFF. Here the CDR3 DNA reads TGTGCCAGCAGCTTAAACAGGGGGCAAGGTGAAGCTTTCTTT.